These 16 T cell receptor beta chains were sequenced from one sample in a study of blood T cell repertoires in COVID-19. The protocol was immunoSEQ multiplex PCR, while the TCRdb copy is restricted to in-frame clones and leaves out a portion. The table lists some 160,000 clones, more than 70% of them singletons. The sequenced sample was peripheral blood. These receptors were obtained from a man aged 60-69 years with acute or convalescent COVID-19.

The chain combines TRBV9 with TRBJ1-2; D is undetermined. Trimming removed 0 bases at V and 1 base at J, with 7 bases between. The CDR3 loop spans 14 amino acids. Germline assignment: CDR1 SGDLS and CDR2 YYNGEE. CDR3 loop: CASSVGGGNYGYTF. CDR3 nucleotide sequence: TGTGCCAGCAGCGTAGGAGGCGGTAACTATGGCTACACCTTC.

Points on this clone: At the DNA level, this CDR3 is encoded by other sequences in the same sample as well. The chain is built from TRBV6-4 and TRBJ2-2; 7 bases line up with TRBD1. The V gene's germline CDR1 is MRHNA and CDR2 SNTAGT. The V gene end was trimmed by 9 bases and the J gene end by 0 bases; junction bases not matched to a gene: 4. The CDR3 covers 14 residues. CDR3 in amino acids: CASRGQTNTGELFF. CDR3 DNA: TGTGCCAGTAGGGGACAGACGAACACCGGGGAGCTGTTTTTT.

The J gene is TRBJ2-3, the V gene TRBV5-1; 14 bases agree with TRBD2. The CDR3 consists of 18 residues. CDR1 SGHRS and CDR2 YFSETQ come from the germline V gene. V shed 4 bases and J 0 bases; nucleotides not matched to a gene: 7. CDR3 residues: CASSLGLAGGTSTDTQYF. Written as DNA, the CDR3 is TGCGCCAGCAGCCTAGGACTAGCGGGGGGAACTAGCACAGATACGCAGTATTTT.

This clone showed up just once. This chain connects TRBV11-2 to TRBJ2-3, with TRBD1 matching over 8 bases. The CDR3 length is 15 residues. Germline loops: CDR1 SGHAT, CDR2 FQNNGV. The J segment lost 4 bases and the V segment lost 2 bases, leaving 5 bases of the junction unmatched. This CDR3 reads CASSLTGGGSDTQYF. The CDR3 nucleotides are TGTGCCAGCAGCTTAACAGGGGGTGGATCAGATACGCAGTATTTT.

In this sample, this clone turned up a few times. This specimen includes other DNA sequences encoding the same CDR3. V is TRBV12-3 or TRBV12-4 and J is TRBJ1-1, with a possible D match to TRBD1 (5 bases). The germline V and J ends were trimmed by 6 bases and 1 base, with 9 bases remaining between them. CDR3 length equals 13 residues. CDR3 nucleotides: TGTGCCAGCAGGTCAACAGGGAACACTGAAGCTTTCTTT. Amino acids: CASRSTGNTEAFF.

This chain uses TRBV18 with TRBJ2-7; 9 nucleotides agree with TRBD1. Germline loops: CDR1 KGHSH, CDR2 LQKENI. This CDR3 region has 16 residues. The trim removed 0 bases at V and 6 bases at J, leaving 9 bases unmatched. CDR3 sequence: CASSPPGQGFSGEQYF. The DNA of the CDR3 is TGTGCCAGCTCACCACCGGGACAGGGTTTCTCTGGCGAGCAGTACTTC.

The CDR3 spells CASSRSSSGGYNEQFF. CDR3 DNA sequence: TGCGCCAGCAGCCGGAGTTCCAGCGGGGGTTACAATGAGCAGTTCTTC. The rearrangement joins TRBV4-1 to TRBJ2-1; TRBD2 matches at 8 bases. The CDR3 length is 16 residues. V trimming: 4 bases; J trimming: 4 bases; junction bases outside the gene matches: 9. Germline V gene sequence: CDR1 MGHRA, CDR2 YSYEKL.

This clone is a singleton in its sample. The rearrangement uses TRBV6-5 and TRBJ1-2, with D uncertain. The ends were cut back, 4 bases at V and 5 bases at J, with 17 bases in the middle. This CDR3 spans 15 amino acids. CDR1 and CDR2 (germline): MNHEY, SVGAGI. CDR3 DNA sequence: TGTGCCAGCAGTTCTCGATGGGAGGACGCTTATGGCTACACCTTC. This sequence encodes CASSSRWEDAYGYTF.

The chain joins TRBV27 to TRBJ1-2; TRBD1 matches 9 bases. V shed 0 bases, J shed 6 bases, and the junction held 11 bases outside the gene matches. The CDR3 spans 17 residues. Germline V lookup: CDR1 MNHEY, CDR2 SMNVEV (reference sequence). DNA for the CDR3: TGTGCCAGCAGTTTATCTGGCCGACAGGGGGTGATTAATGGCTACACCTTC. Translating it yields CASSLSGRQGVINGYTF.

V is TRBV21-1 and J is TRBJ1-1. TRBV21-1 represents a pseudogene. The CDR3 sequence is 15 residues long. The CDR3 region has the DNA TGTGCCAGCCACAAGGGGGGGGGCAAGAACACTGAAGCTTTCTTT. Protein product: CASHKGGGKNTEAFF.

This sequence joins TRBV7-6 and TRBJ2-7, with 13 bases lining up with TRBD2. V was pared by 4 bases and J by 1 base, with 7 bases of the junction left unmatched. The CDR3 spans 17 residues. The V gene's germline CDR1 is SGHVS and CDR2 FNYEAQ. The CDR3, as DNA: TGTGCCAGCAGCTGGACTAGCGGGGGTTCCATATCCTACGAGCAGTACTTC. It translates to CASSWTSGGSISYEQYF.

This chain uses TRBV2 with TRBJ1-2, with TRBD1 matching 9 bases. With V trimmed by 6 bases and J by 8 bases, 7 bases remained unmatched. Germline assignment: CDR1 SNHLY and CDR2 FYNNEI. The CDR3 loop spans 13 amino acids. In DNA, the CDR3 is TGTGCCAGCAGGGACAGGGGAAGTGGAGGCTACACCTTC. Its protein product is CASRDRGSGGYTF. Variable domain in full (rest from reference TRBV2 and TRBJ1-2): EPEVTQTPSHQVTQMGQEVILRCVPISNHLYFYWYRQILGQKVEFLVSFYNNEISEKSEIFDDQFSVERPDGSNFTLKIRSTKLEDSAMYFCASRDRGSGGYTFGSGTRLTVV.

The chain combines TRBV19 with TRBJ2-1; D may be TRBD2 (5 bases). V was pared by 4 bases and J by 4 bases, with 8 bases between. CDR1 is LNHDA and CDR2 is SQIVND in the germline V gene (reference sequence). CDR3 length equals 13 residues. The CDR3: CASSSGPYNEQFF. The CDR3 nucleotides read TGTGCCAGTAGTAGCGGGCCTTACAATGAGCAGTTCTTC.

V gene TRBV4-3 combines with J gene TRBJ2-3, with D perhaps matching TRBD1 (5 bases). The CDR3 sequence is 16 residues long. Looked up from germline, CDR1 is LGHNA and CDR2 is YSLEER. Trimming took off 10 bases at V and 3 bases at J, with 23 bases between the two ends. CDR3 nucleotide sequence: TGCGCCACTAGTCCCTCCTCTGGGGCCTCAACAGATACGCAGTATTTT. The encoded protein is CATSPSSGASTDTQYF.

The rearrangement links TRBV5-1 to TRBJ2-2; TRBD1 aligns across 9 bases. Germline V gene lookup returns CDR1 SGHRS and CDR2 YFSETQ. With V trimmed by 4 bases and J by 5 bases, 9 bases remained unmatched. This CDR3 spans 16 amino acids. CDR3 in amino acids: CASSPATGGRTGELFF. CDR3 nucleotide sequence: TGCGCCAGCAGCCCCGCGACAGGGGGTCGGACCGGGGAGCTGTTTTTT.

The V gene is TRBV21-1, the J gene TRBJ1-2; the table assigns TRBD1, which was not confirmed against the DNA. TRBV21-1 represents a pseudogene. The CDR3 runs to 20 residues. CDR3 sequence reads: CASSKIFPSLQGDYNYGYTF. Written as DNA, the CDR3 is TGTGCCAGCAGCAAAATTTTTCCCTCCCTACAGGGAGACTATAACTATGGCTACACCTTC.